This TCR beta chain was retrieved from a study of molecular identifiers for immune sequencing clone quantification. General observations from the study: Whereas naive cells kept under 1% of molecules in clones above 20 RNA copies, such clones held over 97% in effectors.

Via MiXCR, TCRdb re-called the PCR reads, giving one row per CDR3 protein. The sample includes hundreds of thousands of distinct CDR3 sequences, about 25% of them seen just once. Per germline, CDR1 SGHRS and CDR2 YFSETQ. CDR3 length: 13 amino acids. Naive CD8 libraries used about 17,000 to 1,000,000 sorted cells and 10%, 30% or 50% RNA. This clonotype has just a few counts. Its antigen is still unknown. Compared with germline, one end of the junction differs, possibly owing to a read error. Sequenced: naive CD8+ T cells from blood, with Jurkat cell RNA spiked in. Specified subset: FACS-sorted CD8+CD4-CCR7+CD45RA+ naive T cells. The chain employs TRBV5-1 and TRBJ2-7; either TRBD1 or TRBD2 may fit D (6 bases each). This sequence was found in a human donor in good health. Some libraries in this study had Jurkat cell RNA spiked in. This chain's CDR3 is CASGLGGGYEQYF. The CDR3 nucleotides are TGCGCCAGCGGCTTGGGGGGCGGCTACGAGCAGTACTTC.